The 26 T cell receptor beta chains presented below share a single source sample, sequenced in a study of T cells in localized non-small cell lung cancer. Here immunoSEQ multiplex PCR was the method, and the copy in TCRdb shows in-frame clones only, minus some. The sample lists tens of thousands of clones, roughly 90% occurring once. This specimen was peripheral blood, taken before any cancer treatment. The source of these receptors is a woman aged 40-70 years with stage I lung adenocarcinoma.

The chain carries TRBV5-6 and TRBJ2-1; tentative D call: TRBD2 (6 bases). V shed 4 bases and J shed 7 bases, with 15 bases lying between them. Germline lookup yields CDR1 SGHDT and CDR2 YYEEEE. The CDR3 sequence is 14 residues long. Written as DNA, the CDR3 is TGTGCCAGCAGCCCGTCCCGGGACTGGAATGAGCAGTTCTTC. Amino acid sequence: CASSPSRDWNEQFF.

The chain is built from TRBV19 and TRBJ1-5; D not resolved. The V end was cut by 2 bases, the J end by 7 bases, with 6 bases between. Per germline, CDR1 LNHDA and CDR2 SQIVND (reference sequence). The CDR3 covers 12 residues. CDR3 region: CASSINRQPQHF. Here the CDR3 DNA reads TGTGCCAGTAGTATAAACCGCCAGCCCCAGCATTTT. Combining the CDR3 with reference TRBV19 and TRBJ1-5 gives the whole variable domain DGGITQSPKYLFRKEGQNVTLSCEQNLNHDAMYWYRQDPGQGLRLIYYSQIVNDFQKGDIAEGYSVSREKKESFPLTVTSAQKNPTAFYLCASSINRQPQHFGDGTRLSIL.

This sequence joins TRBV7-8 and TRBJ1-1, with D unresolved. Germline V gene data show CDR1 as SGHVS and CDR2 as FQNEAQ. The CDR3 spans 13 residues. Trimming left V 2 bases short and J 6 bases short, with 10 bases between. CDR3 sequence: CASSLTTRAEAFF. CDR3 nucleotides: TGTGCCAGCAGCTTAACCACGCGGGCTGAAGCTTTCTTT.

This sequence joins TRBV5-1 and TRBJ2-1; 11 bases fit TRBD2. V dropped 4 bases and J dropped 5; count of bases not matched to a gene: 5. This CDR3 is built from 15 residues. The germline V gene has CDR1 SGHRS and CDR2 YFSETQ. The CDR3 coding sequence is TGCGCCAGCAGCATCAGACTAGCGGGAAACAATGAGCAGTTCTTC. It codes for CASSIRLAGNNEQFF.

V gene TRBV18 combines with J gene TRBJ2-3; D might be TRBD2 (5 bases). Germline V gene data show CDR1 as KGHSH and CDR2 as LQKENI. The CDR3 totals 13 residues. Trimming stripped 6 bases from V and 6 bases from J, with 13 bases between. CDR3 nucleotide sequence: TGTGCCAGCTCGTCTCATAGGGAGGATACGCAGTATTTT. As protein: CASSSHREDTQYF.

The V and J genes are TRBV2 and TRBJ2-7; 7 bases line up with TRBD1. Germline trimming cut 1 base from V and 4 bases from J; bases unmatched to any gene: 7. The CDR3 is made up of 15 amino acids. CDR1 is SNHLY and CDR2 is FYNNEI in the germline V gene. This CDR3 reads CASSEGRGPAYEQYF. In nucleotides, the CDR3 is TGTGCCAGCAGTGAAGGAAGGGGGCCTGCTTACGAGCAGTACTTC.

The CDR3 is CSVGVSGNYGYTF. CDR3 nucleotides: TGCAGCGTTGGGGTCTCGGGTAACTATGGCTACACCTTC. The chain is built from TRBV29-1 and TRBJ1-2, with D unclear. This CDR3 spans 13 amino acids. CDR1 and CDR2 (germline): SQVTM, ANQGSEA. V gave up 4 bases and J gave up 1 base, with 10 bases separating them.

The rearrangement uses TRBV6-6 and TRBJ2-1, with D possibly matching TRBD1 (5 bases). The CDR3 sequence is 12 residues long. Germline values: CDR1 MNHNY, CDR2 SVGAGI (reference sequence). V gave up 3 bases and J gave up 6 bases, with 6 bases separating them. The CDR3 nucleotides are TGTGCCAGCAGTTATCAGGGCAATGAGCAGTTCTTC. It codes for CASSYQGNEQFF.

V gene TRBV6-5 combines with J gene TRBJ2-6; TRBD1 or TRBD2 may be the D gene (5 bases each). Germline CDR1 MNHEY, CDR2 SVGAGI. The CDR3 runs 16 residues. V shed 2 bases and J shed 4 bases, with 12 bases lying between them. CDR3: CASSYGLGTGANVLTF. CDR3 coding DNA: TGTGCCAGCAGTTACGGGCTAGGGACCGGGGCCAACGTCCTGACTTTC.

This rearrangement joins TRBV2 to TRBJ2-5; D gene ambiguous. This CDR3 is 13 amino acids long. V lost 6 bases and J 5 bases, leaving 13 bases between the germline ends. Germline-derived CDR1 and CDR2 are SNHLY and FYNNEI. The CDR3 coding sequence is TGTGCCAGCAGGCGTGGCTCTGGGGAGACCCAGTACTTC. Translating gives CASRRGSGETQYF. Full variable domain (missing parts from reference TRBV2 and TRBJ2-5): EPEVTQTPSHQVTQMGQEVILRCVPISNHLYFYWYRQILGQKVEFLVSFYNNEISEKSEIFDDQFSVERPDGSNFTLKIRSTKLEDSAMYFCASRRGSGETQYFGPGTRLLVL.

This clone has only one observation. This chain connects TRBV5-6 to TRBJ1-6; D gene ambiguous. The germline V gene encodes CDR1 SGHDT and CDR2 YYEEEE. Trimming took off 3 bases at V and 7 bases at J, with 14 bases between the two ends. The CDR3 length is 15 residues. The CDR3 loop reads CASSSAPGPNSPLHF. CDR3 DNA sequence: TGTGCCAGCAGCTCCGCCCCGGGCCCCAATTCACCCCTCCACTTT.

The V and J genes are TRBV10-3 and TRBJ1-4; 7 nucleotides agree with TRBD1. This CDR3 spans 15 amino acids. The J segment lost 6 bases and the V segment lost 6 bases, leaving 10 bases of the junction unmatched. CDR1 is ENHRY, CDR2 SYGVKD, per germline. CDR3 loop: CAISFNRGGDEKLFF. The CDR3 DNA reads TGTGCCATCAGCTTTAACAGGGGTGGGGATGAAAAACTGTTTTTT.

The CDR3 reads CASSLDGNQPQHF. The CDR3 bases are TGTGCCAGCAGCTTAGATGGCAATCAGCCCCAGCATTTT. This chain joins TRBV7-8 and TRBJ1-5; D is unclear. V lost 1 base to trimming and J lost 2 bases, with 3 bases between them. Germline V gives CDR1 SGHVS, CDR2 FQNEAQ. CDR3 length: 13 amino acids.

This rearrangement joins TRBV5-1 to TRBJ1-1; D perhaps matches TRBD1 (5 bases). This CDR3 spans 15 amino acids. Germline CDR1 SGHRS, CDR2 YFSETQ. The V gene lost 3 bases and the J gene lost 0 bases, with 12 bases spanning the gap. The CDR3 loop is CASSSGGTMNTEAFF. The DNA of the CDR3 is TGCGCCAGCAGCTCGGGGGGGACCATGAACACTGAAGCTTTCTTT.

This chain joins TRBV13 and TRBJ1-5; D uncertain. Trimming stripped 3 bases from V and 10 bases from J, with 10 bases between. The CDR3 has 12 residues. Germline CDR1 reads PRHDT; CDR2 reads FYEKMQ (reference sequence). The CDR3 nucleotides read TGTGCCAGCAGCTTTGGAGAAAGCCCCCAGCATTTT. Protein sequence: CASSFGESPQHF.

Here the CDR3 reads CATSRGRGFDQPQHF. The CDR3 coding sequence is TGTGCCACCAGCAGAGGCAGGGGTTTTGATCAGCCCCAGCATTTT. The chain recombines TRBV15 with TRBJ1-5, with D possibly TRBD1 on 6 matching bases. Germline V lookup: CDR1 LNHNV, CDR2 YYDKDF (reference sequence). This CDR3 has 15 amino acids. With 1 base removed from V and 5 bases from J, the gap between germline ends came to 12 bases.

The table lists this clone with a count of one. The chain joins TRBV5-1 to TRBJ1-1; TRBD1 matches at 7 bases. Germline V CDR1 and CDR2: SGHRS, YFSETQ. The CDR3 spans 15 residues. V gave up 3 bases and J gave up 5 bases; unmatched junction bases: 10. The CDR3 reads CASSSFAQGETEAFF. The DNA of the CDR3 is TGCGCCAGCAGCTCCTTCGCCCAGGGGGAAACTGAAGCTTTCTTT.

The chain employs TRBV6-5 and TRBJ2-7; 7 positions agree with TRBD2. CDR1 is MNHEY and CDR2 is SVGAGI in the germline V gene. J gave up 5 bases and V 5 bases, and 6 bases lay outside the gene matches. This CDR3 is 13 amino acids long. The CDR3 loop reads CASSEPRGDEQYF. The DNA of the CDR3 is TGTGCCAGCAGTGAGCCCCGGGGGGACGAGCAGTACTTC.

The genes are TRBV5-1 and TRBJ2-3, with TRBD2 identical over 8 bases. CDR3 length: 15 residues. Germline assignment: CDR1 SGHRS and CDR2 YFSETQ. The junction had 2 bases not matched to a gene; V was cut back by 0 bases and J by 2 bases. CDR3 DNA sequence: TGCGCCAGCAGCTTGGCCGGGGGGGTCACAGATACGCAGTATTTT. Translating gives CASSLAGGVTDTQYF.

The V call is TRBV6-5, the J call TRBJ2-1; unclear D gene. CDR1 is MNHEY, CDR2 SVGAGI, per germline. Trimming took off 6 bases at V and 0 bases at J, with 9 bases between the two ends. The CDR3 length is 14 residues. The CDR3 sequence is CASSSLSSYNEQFF. The DNA of the CDR3 is TGTGCCAGCAGCTCCCTGAGCTCCTACAATGAGCAGTTCTTC.

The rearrangement uses TRBV29-1 and TRBJ1-2; D uncertain. With 1 base removed from V and 1 base from J, the gap between germline ends came to 7 bases. The length of the CDR3 is 13 residues. Per the germline V gene, CDR1 is SQVTM and CDR2 is ANQGSEA. DNA of the CDR3: TGCAGCGTTGAAGCGACGGGTAACTATGGCTACACCTTC. Its translation: CSVEATGNYGYTF. The variable domain in full, with the rest retrieved from reference TRBV29-1 and TRBJ1-2, is SAVISQKPSRDICQRGTSLTIQCQVDSQVTMMFWYRQQPGQSLTLIATANQGSEATYESGFVIDKFPISRPNLTFSTLTVSNMSPEDSSIYLCSVEATGNYGYTFGSGTRLTVV.

The chain links TRBV5-6 to TRBJ2-7, with 7 bases lining up with TRBD1. The J segment lost 7 bases and the V segment lost 3 bases, leaving 10 bases of the junction unmatched. Germline V gene sequence: CDR1 SGHDT, CDR2 YYEEEE. This CDR3 spans 14 amino acids. The CDR3 nucleotides read TGTGCCAGCAGCTGGGGAACAGGGGTCGGGGAGCAGTACTTC. The encoded protein is CASSWGTGVGEQYF.

In DNA, the CDR3 is TGTGCCAGCAGCATATCTAGGGGGCTGAGTGGCGACGAGCAGTACTTC. This gives the protein CASSISRGLSGDEQYF. V gene TRBV7-2 combines with J gene TRBJ2-7, with 7 bases lining up with TRBD1. CDR3 length equals 16 residues. The germline gives CDR1 SGHTA, CDR2 FQGNSA. V trimming: 5 bases; J trimming: 5 bases; junction bases outside the gene matches: 15.

The chain uses TRBV19 and TRBJ1-4; D not resolved. CDR1 and CDR2 from the germline V gene are LNHDA and SQIVND (reference sequence). The V end was cut by 1 base, the J end by 0 bases, with 18 bases between. This CDR3 comprises 19 residues. CDR3 sequence (DNA): TGTGCCAGTAGTATAGGCAACATCTACGTCTCTTCAACTAATGAAAAACTGTTTTTT. Its protein product is CASSIGNIYVSSTNEKLFF.

The chain carries TRBV2 and TRBJ2-3, with 12 bases fitting TRBD2. V trimming: 6 bases; J trimming: 6 bases; junction bases outside the gene matches: 4. This CDR3 is 14 amino acids long. CDR1 is SNHLY, CDR2 FYNNEI, per germline. The CDR3 spells CASSPGLAGDTQYF. In nucleotides, the CDR3 is TGTGCCAGCAGCCCCGGACTAGCGGGGGATACGCAGTATTTT.

The J gene is TRBJ1-1, the V gene TRBV6-5, with 9 nucleotides matching TRBD1. CDR3 length: 15 amino acids. From germline, CDR1 is MNHEY and CDR2 SVGAGI. V dropped 6 bases and J dropped 4; count of bases not matched to a gene: 9. This CDR3 is CASRTGQGWGTEAFF. The CDR3 nucleotides are TGTGCCAGCAGGACGGGACAGGGATGGGGCACTGAAGCTTTCTTT.